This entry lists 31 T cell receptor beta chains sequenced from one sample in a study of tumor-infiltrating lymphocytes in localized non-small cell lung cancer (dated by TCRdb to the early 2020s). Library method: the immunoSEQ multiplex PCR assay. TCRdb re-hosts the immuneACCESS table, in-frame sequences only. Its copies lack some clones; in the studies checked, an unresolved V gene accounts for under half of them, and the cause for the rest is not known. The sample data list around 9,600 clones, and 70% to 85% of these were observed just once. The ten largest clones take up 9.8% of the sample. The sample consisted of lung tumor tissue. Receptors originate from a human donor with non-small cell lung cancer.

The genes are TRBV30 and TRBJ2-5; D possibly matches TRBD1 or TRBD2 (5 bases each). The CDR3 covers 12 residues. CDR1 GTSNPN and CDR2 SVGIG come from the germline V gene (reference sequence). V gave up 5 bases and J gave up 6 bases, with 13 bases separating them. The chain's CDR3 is CAWDPGAKTQYF. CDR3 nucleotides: TGTGCCTGGGACCCCGGGGCCAAGACCCAGTACTTC.

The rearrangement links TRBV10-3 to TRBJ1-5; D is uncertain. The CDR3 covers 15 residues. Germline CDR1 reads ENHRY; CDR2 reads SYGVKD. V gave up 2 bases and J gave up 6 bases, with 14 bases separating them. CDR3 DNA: TGTGCCATCAGTGAGAGCGGGAGGGCAGGTCAGCCCCAGCATTTT. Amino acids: CAISESGRAGQPQHF.

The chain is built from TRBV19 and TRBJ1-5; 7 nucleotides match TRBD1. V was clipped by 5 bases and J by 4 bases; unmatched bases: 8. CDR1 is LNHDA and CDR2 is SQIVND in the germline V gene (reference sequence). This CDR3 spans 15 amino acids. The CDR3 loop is CASSATGSGNQPQHF. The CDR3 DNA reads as TGTGCCAGTAGTGCGACAGGGTCGGGTAATCAGCCCCAGCATTTT. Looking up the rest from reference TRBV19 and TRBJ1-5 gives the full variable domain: DGGITQSPKYLFRKEGQNVTLSCEQNLNHDAMYWYRQDPGQGLRLIYYSQIVNDFQKGDIAEGYSVSREKKESFPLTVTSAQKNPTAFYLCASSATGSGNQPQHFGDGTRLSIL.

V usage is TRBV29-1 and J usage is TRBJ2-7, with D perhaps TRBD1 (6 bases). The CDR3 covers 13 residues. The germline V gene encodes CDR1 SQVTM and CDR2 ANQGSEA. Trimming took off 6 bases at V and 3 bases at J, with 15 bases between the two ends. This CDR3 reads CSVLDTGFYEQYF. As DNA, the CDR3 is TGCAGCGTCTTAGACACAGGGTTCTACGAGCAGTACTTC.

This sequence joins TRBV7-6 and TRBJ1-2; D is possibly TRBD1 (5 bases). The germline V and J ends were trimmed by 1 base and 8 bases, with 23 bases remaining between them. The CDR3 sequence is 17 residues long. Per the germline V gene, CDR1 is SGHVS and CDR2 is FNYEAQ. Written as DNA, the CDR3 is TGTGCCAGCAGCTTAGGGGCTAGGGCCCCTGGACGGGGCGGCTACACCTTC. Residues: CASSLGARAPGRGGYTF.

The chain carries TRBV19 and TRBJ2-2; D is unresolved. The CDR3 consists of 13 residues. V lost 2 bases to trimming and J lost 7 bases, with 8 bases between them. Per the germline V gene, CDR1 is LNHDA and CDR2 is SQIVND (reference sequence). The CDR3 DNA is TGTGCCAGTAGTATACCCCGGGTCGGGGAGCTGTTTTTT. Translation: CASSIPRVGELFF.

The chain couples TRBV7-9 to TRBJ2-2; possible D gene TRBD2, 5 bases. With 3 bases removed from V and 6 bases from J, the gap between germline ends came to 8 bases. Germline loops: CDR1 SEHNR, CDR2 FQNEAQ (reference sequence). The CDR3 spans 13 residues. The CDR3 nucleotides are TGTGCCAGCAGCTTCGAGGGCCCCGGGGAGCTGTTTTTT. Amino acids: CASSFEGPGELFF.

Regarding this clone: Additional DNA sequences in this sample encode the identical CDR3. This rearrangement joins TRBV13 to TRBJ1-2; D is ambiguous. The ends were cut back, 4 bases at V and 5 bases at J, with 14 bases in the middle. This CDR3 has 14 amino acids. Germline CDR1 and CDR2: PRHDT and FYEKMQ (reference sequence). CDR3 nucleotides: TGTGCCAGCAGCTCTCTGACGGGCTCTTATGGCTACACCTTC. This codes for CASSSLTGSYGYTF.

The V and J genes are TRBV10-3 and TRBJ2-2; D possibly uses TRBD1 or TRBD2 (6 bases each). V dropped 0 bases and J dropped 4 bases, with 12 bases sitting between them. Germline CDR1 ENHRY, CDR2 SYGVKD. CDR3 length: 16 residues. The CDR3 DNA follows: TGTGCCATCAGTGAGTCGATGGGGGGCATCACCGGGGAGCTGTTTTTT. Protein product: CAISESMGGITGELFF.

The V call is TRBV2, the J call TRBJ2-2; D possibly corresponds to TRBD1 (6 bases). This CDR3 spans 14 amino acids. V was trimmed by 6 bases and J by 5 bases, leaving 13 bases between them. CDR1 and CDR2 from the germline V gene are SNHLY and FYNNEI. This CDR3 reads CASRADRLTGELFF. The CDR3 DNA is TGTGCCAGCAGGGCCGACAGGTTGACCGGGGAGCTGTTTTTT.

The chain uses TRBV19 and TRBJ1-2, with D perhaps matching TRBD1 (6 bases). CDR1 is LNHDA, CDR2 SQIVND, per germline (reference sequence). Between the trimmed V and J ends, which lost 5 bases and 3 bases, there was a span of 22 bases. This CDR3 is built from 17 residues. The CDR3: CASSPSRTDIGDYGYTF. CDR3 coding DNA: TGTGCCAGTAGTCCATCTCGGACAGACATTGGTGACTATGGCTACACCTTC.

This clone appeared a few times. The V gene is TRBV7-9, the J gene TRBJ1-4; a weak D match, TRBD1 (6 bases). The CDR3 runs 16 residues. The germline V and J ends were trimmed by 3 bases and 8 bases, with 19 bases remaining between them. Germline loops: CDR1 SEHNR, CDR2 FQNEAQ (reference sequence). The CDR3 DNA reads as TGTGCCAGCAGCTTTATCCCACAGGGACGAAGGGAAAAACTGTTTTTT. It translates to CASSFIPQGRREKLFF. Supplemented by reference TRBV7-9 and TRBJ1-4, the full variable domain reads DTGVSQNPRHKITKRGQNVTFRCDPISEHNRLYWYRQTLGQGPEFLTYFQNEAQLEKSRLLSDRFSAERPKGSFSTLEIQRTEQGDSAMYLCASSFIPQGRREKLFFGSGTQLSVL.

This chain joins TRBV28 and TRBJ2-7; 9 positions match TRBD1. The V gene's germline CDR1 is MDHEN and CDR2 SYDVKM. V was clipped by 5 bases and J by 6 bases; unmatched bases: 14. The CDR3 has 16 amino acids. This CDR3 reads CASSLAGTGRRGEQYF. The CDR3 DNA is TGTGCCAGCAGTCTAGCCGGGACAGGGCGACGAGGCGAGCAGTACTTC.

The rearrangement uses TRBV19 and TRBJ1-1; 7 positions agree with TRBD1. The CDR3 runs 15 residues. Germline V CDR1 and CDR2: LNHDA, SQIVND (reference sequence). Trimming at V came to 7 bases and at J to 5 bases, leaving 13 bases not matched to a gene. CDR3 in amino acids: CASNPGQKAGTEAFF. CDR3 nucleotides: TGTGCCAGTAACCCGGGACAGAAGGCTGGAACTGAAGCTTTCTTT.

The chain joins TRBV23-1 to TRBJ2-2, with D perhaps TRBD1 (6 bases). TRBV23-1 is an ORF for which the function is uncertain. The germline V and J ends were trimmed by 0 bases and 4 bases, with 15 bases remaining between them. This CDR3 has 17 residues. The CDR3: CASSQSSPRGSTGELFF. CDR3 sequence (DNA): TGCGCCAGCAGTCAATCTTCCCCCAGGGGAAGCACCGGGGAGCTGTTTTTT.

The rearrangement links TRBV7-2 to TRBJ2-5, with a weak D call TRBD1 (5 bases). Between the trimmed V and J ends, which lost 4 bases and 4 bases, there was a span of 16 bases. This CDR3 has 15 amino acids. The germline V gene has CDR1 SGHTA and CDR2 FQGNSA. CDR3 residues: CASSSGSRAGETQYF. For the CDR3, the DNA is TGTGCCAGCAGCTCCGGAAGCAGGGCTGGAGAGACCCAGTACTTC.

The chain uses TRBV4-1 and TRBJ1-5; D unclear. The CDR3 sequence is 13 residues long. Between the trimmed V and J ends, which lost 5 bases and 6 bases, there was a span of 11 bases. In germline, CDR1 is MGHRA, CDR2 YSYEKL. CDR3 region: CASSATTGQPQHF. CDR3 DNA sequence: TGCGCCAGCAGCGCAACCACGGGTCAGCCCCAGCATTTT.

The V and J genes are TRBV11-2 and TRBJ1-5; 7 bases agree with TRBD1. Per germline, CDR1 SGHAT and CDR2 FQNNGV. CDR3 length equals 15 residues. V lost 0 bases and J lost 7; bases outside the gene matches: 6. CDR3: CASSLDAGGGQPQHF. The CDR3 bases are TGTGCCAGCAGCTTAGATGCAGGGGGTGGACAGCCCCAGCATTTT.

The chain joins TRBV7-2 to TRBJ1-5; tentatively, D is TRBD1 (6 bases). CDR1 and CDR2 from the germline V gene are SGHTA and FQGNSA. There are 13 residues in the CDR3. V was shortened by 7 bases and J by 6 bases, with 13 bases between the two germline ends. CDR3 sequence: CASTHRAGQPQHF. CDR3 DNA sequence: TGTGCCAGCACCCACAGGGCGGGTCAGCCCCAGCATTTT.

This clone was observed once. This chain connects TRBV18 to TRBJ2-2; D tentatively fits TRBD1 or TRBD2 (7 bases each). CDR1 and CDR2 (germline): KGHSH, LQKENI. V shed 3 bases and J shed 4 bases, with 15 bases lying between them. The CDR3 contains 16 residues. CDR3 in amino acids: CASSPRQGGSTGELFF. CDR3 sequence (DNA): TGTGCCAGCTCACCGAGACAGGGCGGGAGCACCGGGGAGCTGTTTTTT.

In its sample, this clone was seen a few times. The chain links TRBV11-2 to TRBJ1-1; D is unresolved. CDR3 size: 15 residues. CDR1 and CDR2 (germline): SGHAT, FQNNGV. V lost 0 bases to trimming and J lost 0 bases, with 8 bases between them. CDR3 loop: CASSLELSMNTEAFF. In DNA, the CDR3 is TGTGCCAGCAGCTTAGAGCTCAGCATGAACACTGAAGCTTTCTTT.

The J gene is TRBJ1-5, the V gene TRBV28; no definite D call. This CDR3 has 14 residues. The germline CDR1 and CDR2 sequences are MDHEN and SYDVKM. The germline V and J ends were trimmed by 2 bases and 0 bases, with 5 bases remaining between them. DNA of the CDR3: TGTGCCAGCAGTTTAGAACGTAGCAATCAGCCCCAGCATTTT. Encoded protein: CASSLERSNQPQHF.

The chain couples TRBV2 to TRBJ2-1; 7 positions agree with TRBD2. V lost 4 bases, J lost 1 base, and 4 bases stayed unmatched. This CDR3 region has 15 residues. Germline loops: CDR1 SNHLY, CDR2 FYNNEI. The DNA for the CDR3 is TGTGCCAGCAGTGGGGGGGAGGGGTCCTACAATGAGCAGTTCTTC. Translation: CASSGGEGSYNEQFF.

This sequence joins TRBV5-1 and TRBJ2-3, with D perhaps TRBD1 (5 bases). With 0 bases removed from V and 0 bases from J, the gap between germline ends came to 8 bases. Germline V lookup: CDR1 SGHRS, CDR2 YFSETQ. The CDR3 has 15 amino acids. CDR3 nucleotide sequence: TGCGCCAGCAGCTTGGAAGGGGCTAGCACAGATACGCAGTATTTT. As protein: CASSLEGASTDTQYF.

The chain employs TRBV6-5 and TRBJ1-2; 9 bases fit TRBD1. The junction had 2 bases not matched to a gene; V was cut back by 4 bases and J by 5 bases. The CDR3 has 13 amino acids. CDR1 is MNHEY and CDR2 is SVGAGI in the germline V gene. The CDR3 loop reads CASSFGQGYGYTF. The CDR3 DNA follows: TGTGCCAGCAGTTTTGGACAGGGGTATGGCTACACCTTC.

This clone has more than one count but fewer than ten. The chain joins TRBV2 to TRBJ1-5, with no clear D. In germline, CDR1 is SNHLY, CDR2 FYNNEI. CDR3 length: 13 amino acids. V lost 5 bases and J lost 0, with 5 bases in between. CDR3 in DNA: TGTGCCAGCAGTACAGATAGCAATCAGCCCCAGCATTTT. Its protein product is CASSTDSNQPQHF. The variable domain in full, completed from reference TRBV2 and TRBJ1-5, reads EPEVTQTPSHQVTQMGQEVILRCVPISNHLYFYWYRQILGQKVEFLVSFYNNEISEKSEIFDDQFSVERPDGSNFTLKIRSTKLEDSAMYFCASSTDSNQPQHFGDGTRLSIL.

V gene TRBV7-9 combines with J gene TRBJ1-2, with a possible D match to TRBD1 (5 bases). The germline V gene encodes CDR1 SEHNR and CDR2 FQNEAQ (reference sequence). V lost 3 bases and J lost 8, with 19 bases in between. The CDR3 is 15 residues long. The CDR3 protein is CASSFQDSAGGGYTF. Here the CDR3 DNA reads TGTGCCAGCAGCTTCCAAGACAGCGCTGGGGGGGGCTACACCTTC.

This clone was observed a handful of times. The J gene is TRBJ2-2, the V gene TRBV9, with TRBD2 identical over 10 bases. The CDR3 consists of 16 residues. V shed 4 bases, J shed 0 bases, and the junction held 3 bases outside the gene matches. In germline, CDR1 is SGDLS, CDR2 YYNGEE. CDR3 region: CASSSTSGTNTGELFF. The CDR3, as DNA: TGTGCCAGCAGCTCAACTAGCGGGACGAACACCGGGGAGCTGTTTTTT. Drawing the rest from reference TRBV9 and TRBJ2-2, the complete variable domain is DSGVTQTPKHLITATGQRVTLRCSPRSGDLSVYWYQQSLDQGLQFLIQYYNGEERAKGNILERFSAQQFPDLHSELNLSSLELGDSALYFCASSSTSGTNTGELFFGEGSRLTVL.

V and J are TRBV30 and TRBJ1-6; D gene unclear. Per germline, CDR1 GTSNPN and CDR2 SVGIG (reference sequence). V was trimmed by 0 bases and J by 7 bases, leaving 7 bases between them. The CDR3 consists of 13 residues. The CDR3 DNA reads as TGTGCCTGGAGTGTGACGGGGAATTCACCCCTCCACTTT. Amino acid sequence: CAWSVTGNSPLHF.

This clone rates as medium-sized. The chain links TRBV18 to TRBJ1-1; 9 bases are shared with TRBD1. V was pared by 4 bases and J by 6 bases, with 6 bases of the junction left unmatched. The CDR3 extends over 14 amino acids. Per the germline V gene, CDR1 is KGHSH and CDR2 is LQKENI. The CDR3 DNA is TGTGCCAGCTCACAAACCGGGACAGGGTCTGAAGCTTTCTTT. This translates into CASSQTGTGSEAFF.

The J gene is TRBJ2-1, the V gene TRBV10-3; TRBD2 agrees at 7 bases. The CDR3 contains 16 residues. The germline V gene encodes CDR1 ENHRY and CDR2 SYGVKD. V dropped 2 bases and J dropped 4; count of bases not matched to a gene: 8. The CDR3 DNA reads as TGTGCCATCAGTGAGGGTGGGGAGGGCCATTACAATGAGCAGTTCTTC. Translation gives CAISEGGEGHYNEQFF.